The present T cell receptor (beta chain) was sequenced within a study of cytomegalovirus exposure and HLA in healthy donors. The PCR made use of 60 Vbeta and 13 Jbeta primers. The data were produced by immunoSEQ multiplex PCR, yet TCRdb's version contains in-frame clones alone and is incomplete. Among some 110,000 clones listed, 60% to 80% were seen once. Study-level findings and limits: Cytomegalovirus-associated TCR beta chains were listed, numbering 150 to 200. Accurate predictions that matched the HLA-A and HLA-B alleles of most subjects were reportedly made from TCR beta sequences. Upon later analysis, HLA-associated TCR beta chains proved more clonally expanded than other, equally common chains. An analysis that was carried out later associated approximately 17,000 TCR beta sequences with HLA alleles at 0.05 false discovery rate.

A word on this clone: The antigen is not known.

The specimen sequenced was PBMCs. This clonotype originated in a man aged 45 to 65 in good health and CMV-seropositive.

In DNA, the CDR3 is TGCGCCAGCAGCCAAGCCCGGAGACAGGGTAGGACGGAGACCCAGTACTTC. This gives the protein CASSQARRQGRTETQYF. The chain combines TRBV4-1 with TRBJ2-5; 7 nucleotides match TRBD1. With V trimmed by 1 base and J by 5 bases, 13 bases remained unmatched. Germline V CDR1 and CDR2: MGHRA, YSYEKL. The CDR3 is 17 amino acids.